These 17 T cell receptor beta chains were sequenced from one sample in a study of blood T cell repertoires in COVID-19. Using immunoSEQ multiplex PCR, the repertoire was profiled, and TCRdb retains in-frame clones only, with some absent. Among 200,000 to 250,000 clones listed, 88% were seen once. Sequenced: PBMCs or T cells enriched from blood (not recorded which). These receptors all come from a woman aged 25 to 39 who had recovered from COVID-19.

CDR3 loop: CASTGGSPNQPQHF. In DNA, the CDR3 is TGTGCCAGTACAGGGGGCAGCCCCAATCAGCCCCAGCATTTT. The chain employs TRBV19 and TRBJ1-5; 8 bases line up with TRBD1. V gave up 7 bases and J gave up 3 bases; unmatched junction bases: 5. CDR3 length: 14 amino acids. Germline CDR1 and CDR2: LNHDA and SQIVND (reference sequence).

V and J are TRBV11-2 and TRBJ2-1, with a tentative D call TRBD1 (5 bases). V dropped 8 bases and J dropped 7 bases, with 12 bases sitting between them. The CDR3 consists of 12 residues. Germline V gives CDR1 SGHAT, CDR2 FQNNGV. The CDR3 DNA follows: TGTGCCAGCCTGACCTCAGGGAATGAGCAGTTCTTC. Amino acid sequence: CASLTSGNEQFF. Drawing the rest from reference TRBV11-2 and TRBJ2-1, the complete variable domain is EAGVAQSPRYKIIEKRQSVAFWCNPISGHATLYWYQQILGQGPKLLIQFQNNGVVDDSQLPKDRFSAERLKGVDSTLKIQPAKLEDSAVYLCASLTSGNEQFFGPGTRLTVL.

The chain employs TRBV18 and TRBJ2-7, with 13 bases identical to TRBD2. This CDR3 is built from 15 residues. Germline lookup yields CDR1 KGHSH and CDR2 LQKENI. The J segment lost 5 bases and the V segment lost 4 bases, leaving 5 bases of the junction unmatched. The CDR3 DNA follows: TGTGCCAGCTCACGGACTAGCGGGGGCAGGGACGAGCAGTACTTC. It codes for CASSRTSGGRDEQYF.

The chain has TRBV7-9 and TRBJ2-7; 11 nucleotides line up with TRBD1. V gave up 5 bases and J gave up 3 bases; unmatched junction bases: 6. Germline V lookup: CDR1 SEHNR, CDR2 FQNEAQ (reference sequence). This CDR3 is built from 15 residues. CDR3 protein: CASSLGQGEYYEQYF. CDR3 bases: TGTGCCAGCAGCCTGGGACAGGGGGAATACTACGAGCAGTACTTC.

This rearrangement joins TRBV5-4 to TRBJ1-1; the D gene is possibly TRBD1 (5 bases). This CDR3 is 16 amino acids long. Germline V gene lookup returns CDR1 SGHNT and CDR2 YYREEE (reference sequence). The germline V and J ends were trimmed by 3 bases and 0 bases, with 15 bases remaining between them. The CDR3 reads CASSSPNTGMNTEAFF. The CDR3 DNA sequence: TGTGCCAGCAGCTCTCCCAACACAGGAATGAACACTGAAGCTTTCTTT.

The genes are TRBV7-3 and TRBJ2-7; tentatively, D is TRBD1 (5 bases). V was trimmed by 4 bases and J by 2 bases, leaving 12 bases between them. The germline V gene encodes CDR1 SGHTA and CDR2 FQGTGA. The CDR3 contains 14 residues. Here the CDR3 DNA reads TGTGCCAGCAGCTCCTTCGACAGACCCTACGAGCAGTACTTC. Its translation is CASSSFDRPYEQYF.

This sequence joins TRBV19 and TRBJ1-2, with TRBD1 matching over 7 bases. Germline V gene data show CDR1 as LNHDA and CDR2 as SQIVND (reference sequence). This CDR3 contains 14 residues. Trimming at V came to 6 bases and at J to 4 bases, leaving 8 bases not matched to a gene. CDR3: CASSPLGDSYGYTF. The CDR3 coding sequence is TGTGCCAGTAGCCCCCTCGGGGACAGCTATGGCTACACCTTC.

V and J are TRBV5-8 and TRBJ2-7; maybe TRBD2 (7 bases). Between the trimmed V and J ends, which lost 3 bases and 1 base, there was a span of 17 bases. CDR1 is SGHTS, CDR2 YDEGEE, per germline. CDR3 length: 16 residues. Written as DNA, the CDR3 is TGTGCCAGCAGCTGGGGGGGGGCCGTAATTTCCTACGAGCAGTACTTC. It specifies CASSWGGAVISYEQYF.

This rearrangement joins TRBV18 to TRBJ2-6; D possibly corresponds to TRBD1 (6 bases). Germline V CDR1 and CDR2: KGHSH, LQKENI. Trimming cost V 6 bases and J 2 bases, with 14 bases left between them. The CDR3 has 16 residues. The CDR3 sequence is CASSPQKGAGANVLTF. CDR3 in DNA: TGTGCCAGCTCGCCGCAAAAGGGGGCTGGGGCCAACGTCCTGACTTTC.

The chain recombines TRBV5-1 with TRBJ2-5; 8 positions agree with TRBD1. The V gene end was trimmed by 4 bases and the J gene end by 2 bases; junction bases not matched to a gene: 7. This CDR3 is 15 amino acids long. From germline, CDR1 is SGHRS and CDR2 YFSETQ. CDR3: CASSTGQGWQETQYF. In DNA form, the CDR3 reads TGCGCCAGCAGCACCGGACAGGGCTGGCAAGAGACCCAGTACTTC.

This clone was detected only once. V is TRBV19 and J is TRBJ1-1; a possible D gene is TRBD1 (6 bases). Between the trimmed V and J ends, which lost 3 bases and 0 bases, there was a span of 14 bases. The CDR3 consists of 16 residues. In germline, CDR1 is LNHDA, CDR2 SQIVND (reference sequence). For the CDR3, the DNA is TGTGCCAGTAGTATGGGGAGGGGGATCATGAACACTGAAGCTTTCTTT. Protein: CASSMGRGIMNTEAFF.

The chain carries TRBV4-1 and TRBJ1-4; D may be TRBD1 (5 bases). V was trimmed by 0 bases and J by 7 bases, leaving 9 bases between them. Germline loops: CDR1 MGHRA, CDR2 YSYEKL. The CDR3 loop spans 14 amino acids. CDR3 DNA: TGCGCCAGCAGCCAAGAGCAGGGTGGTGAAAAACTGTTTTTT. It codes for CASSQEQGGEKLFF.

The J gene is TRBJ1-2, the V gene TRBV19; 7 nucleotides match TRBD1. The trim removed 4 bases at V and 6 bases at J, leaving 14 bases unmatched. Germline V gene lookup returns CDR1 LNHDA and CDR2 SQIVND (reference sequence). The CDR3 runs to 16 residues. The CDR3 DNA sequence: TGTGCCAGTAGTAAATCCACTACACGGGACAGAAATGGCTACACCTTC. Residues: CASSKSTTRDRNGYTF.

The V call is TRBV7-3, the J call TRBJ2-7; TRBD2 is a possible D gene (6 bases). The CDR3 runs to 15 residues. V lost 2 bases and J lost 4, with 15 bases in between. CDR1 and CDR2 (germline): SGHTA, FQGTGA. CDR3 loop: CASSLGRGGAYEQYF. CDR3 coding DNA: TGTGCCAGCAGCTTAGGTCGCGGAGGGGCGTACGAGCAGTACTTC.

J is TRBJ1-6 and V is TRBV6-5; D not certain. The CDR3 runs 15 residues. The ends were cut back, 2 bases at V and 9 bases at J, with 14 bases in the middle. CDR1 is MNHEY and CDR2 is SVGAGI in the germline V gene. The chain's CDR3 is CASSYETFGGSPLHF. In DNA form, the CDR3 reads TGTGCCAGCAGTTACGAGACTTTTGGCGGTTCACCCCTCCACTTT.

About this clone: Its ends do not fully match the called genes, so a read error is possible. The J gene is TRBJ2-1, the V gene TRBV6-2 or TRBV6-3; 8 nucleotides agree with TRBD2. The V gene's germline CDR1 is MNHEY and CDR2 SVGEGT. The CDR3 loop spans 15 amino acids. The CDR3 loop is CASSNSAGGFYEQFF. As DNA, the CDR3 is TGTGCCAGCAGTAACTCGGCGGGGGGTTTTTATGAGCAGTTCTTC.

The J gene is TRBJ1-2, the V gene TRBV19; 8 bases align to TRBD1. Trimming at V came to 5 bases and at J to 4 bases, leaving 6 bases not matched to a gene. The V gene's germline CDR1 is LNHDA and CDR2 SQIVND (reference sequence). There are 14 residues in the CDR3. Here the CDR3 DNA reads TGTGCCAGTAGTCCCGGAACAGGGGGCTATGGCTACACCTTC. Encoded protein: CASSPGTGGYGYTF.